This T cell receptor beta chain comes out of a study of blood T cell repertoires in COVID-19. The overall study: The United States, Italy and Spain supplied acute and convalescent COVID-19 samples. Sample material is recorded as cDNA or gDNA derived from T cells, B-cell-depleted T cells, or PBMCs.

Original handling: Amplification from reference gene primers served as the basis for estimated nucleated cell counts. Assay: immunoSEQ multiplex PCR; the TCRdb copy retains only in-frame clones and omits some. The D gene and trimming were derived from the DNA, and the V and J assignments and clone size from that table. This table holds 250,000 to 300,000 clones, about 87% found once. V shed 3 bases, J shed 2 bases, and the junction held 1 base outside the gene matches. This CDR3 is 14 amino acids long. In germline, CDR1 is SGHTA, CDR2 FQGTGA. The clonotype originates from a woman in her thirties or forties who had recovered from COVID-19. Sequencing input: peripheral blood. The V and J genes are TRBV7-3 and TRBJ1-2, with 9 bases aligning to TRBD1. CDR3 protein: CASSLGQGNYGYTF. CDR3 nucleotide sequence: TGTGCCAGCAGCTTGGGACAGGGAAACTATGGCTACACCTTC.